The 17 T cell receptor beta chains presented below share a single source sample, sequenced in a study of cytomegalovirus exposure and HLA in healthy donors. It was with 60 Vbeta and 13 Jbeta primers that the PCR ran. Sequencing was performed with immunoSEQ multiplex PCR; in TCRdb, only in-frame clones are kept and a portion is missing. This repertoire shows roughly 200,000 clones, around 80% found once; its top ten account for about 1.8%. The sequenced material came from PBMCs. The receptors here all came from a woman under 30 in good health and CMV-seronegative.

The chain has TRBV7-9 and TRBJ2-5; 8 bases agree with TRBD2. Unmatched junction bases numbered 14, after V lost 6 bases and J lost 5 bases. CDR3 length: 16 amino acids. The germline gives CDR1 SEHNR, CDR2 FQNEAQ (reference sequence). The CDR3 DNA sequence: TGTGCCAGCAGGGAGAGCGGGGGCAGGGGAAGGGAGACCCAGTACTTC. This gives the protein CASRESGGRGRETQYF.

This clone has just a few counts. The genes are TRBV6-1 and TRBJ2-1, with TRBD2 as a possible D gene (6 bases). Deletions cut 2 bases from V and 9 bases from J, with 14 bases between. The V gene's germline CDR1 is MNHNS and CDR2 SASEGT. The CDR3 length is 14 residues. The CDR3 nucleotides read TGTGCCAGCAGTGAACTGGTGGGGGGAGGTGAGCAGTTCTTC. Protein sequence: CASSELVGGGEQFF.

As DNA, the CDR3 is TGTGCCTGGTGCCCGGGGGGGGTGAATTCACCCCTCCACTTT. Its protein product is CAWCPGGVNSPLHF. J is TRBJ1-6 and V is TRBV30; a weak D match, TRBD1 (5 bases). This CDR3 comprises 14 residues. V was pared by 5 bases and J by 7 bases, with 15 bases between. Per germline, CDR1 GTSNPN and CDR2 SVGIG (reference sequence).

The V gene is TRBV7-2, the J gene TRBJ2-3; D remains ambiguous. Trimming shortened V by 5 bases and J by 3 bases, and 12 bases separated the two germline ends. Germline assignment: CDR1 SGHTA and CDR2 FQGNSA. CDR3 size: 14 residues. The CDR3 spells CASSRRVLTDTQYF. In nucleotides, the CDR3 is TGTGCCAGCAGCCGCCGCGTACTTACAGATACGCAGTATTTT.

This clone has more than one count but fewer than ten. The same CDR3 can be traced to other DNA sequences in this sample. The gene calls are TRBV4-1 and TRBJ1-1; D is unresolved. The V gene lost 1 base and the J gene lost 1 base, with 7 bases spanning the gap. Germline V gene data show CDR1 as MGHRA and CDR2 as YSYEKL. The CDR3 covers 14 residues. CDR3 nucleotides: TGCGCCAGCAGCCAAGGACGAGGGAACACTGAAGCTTTCTTT. This gives the protein CASSQGRGNTEAFF.

This clone was found once. This rearrangement joins TRBV27 to TRBJ2-1; tentatively, D is TRBD2 (6 bases). Germline values: CDR1 MNHEY, CDR2 SMNVEV (reference sequence). The CDR3 contains 15 residues. With 2 bases removed from V and 2 bases from J, the gap between germline ends came to 10 bases. CDR3 DNA: TGTGCCAGCAGTTTAGGGGGGTTTCCCTACAATGAGCAGTTCTTC. This sequence encodes CASSLGGFPYNEQFF.

This chain links TRBV5-6 with TRBJ1-3; TRBD1 aligns across 10 bases. V trimming: 2 bases; J trimming: 8 bases; junction bases outside the gene matches: 7. The germline V gene encodes CDR1 SGHDT and CDR2 YYEEEE. The CDR3 loop spans 15 amino acids. The CDR3 protein is CASSFTTGTGDTIYF. The CDR3 DNA reads as TGTGCCAGCAGCTTTACTACCGGGACAGGGGACACCATATATTTT.

The rearrangement links TRBV14 to TRBJ2-7; the match to TRBD1 covers 8 bases. The trim removed 4 bases at V and 4 bases at J, leaving 12 bases unmatched. CDR3 length equals 16 residues. Germline V gives CDR1 SGHDN, CDR2 FVKESK. The CDR3 DNA follows: TGTGCCAGCAGCCGTATTGGGTGGCAGGGGGCTTACGAGCAGTACTTC. It is translated as CASSRIGWQGAYEQYF. Full variable domain (missing parts from reference TRBV14 and TRBJ2-7): EAGVTQFPSHSVIEKGQTVTLRCDPISGHDNLYWYRRVMGKEIKFLLHFVKESKQDESGMPNNRFLAERTGGTYSTLKVQPAELEDSGVYFCASSRIGWQGAYEQYFGPGTRLTVT.

The chain uses TRBV9 and TRBJ2-3; 10 positions agree with TRBD1. CDR1 and CDR2 (germline): SGDLS, YYNGEE. Trimming removed 4 bases from V and 4 bases from J; junction bases left unmatched: 12. The CDR3 runs 17 residues. CDR3 in amino acids: CASSFETGGVGSDTQYF. The CDR3 bases are TGTGCCAGCAGCTTCGAGACAGGGGGCGTCGGGTCAGATACGCAGTATTTT.

This clone was counted once. The chain recombines TRBV10-2 with TRBJ1-5; D is uncertain. Per germline, CDR1 WSHSY and CDR2 SAAADI. V gave up 8 bases and J gave up 10 bases, with 15 bases separating them. The CDR3 has 12 amino acids. CDR3: CASQRAGYPQHF. In DNA, the CDR3 is TGCGCCAGCCAAAGGGCGGGGTATCCCCAGCATTTT.

The V call is TRBV5-1, the J call TRBJ1-1; D unresolved. V dropped 5 bases and J dropped 8 bases, with 10 bases sitting between them. There are 11 residues in the CDR3. Germline assignment: CDR1 SGHRS and CDR2 YFSETQ. The CDR3 region is CASSSGIEAFF. CDR3 DNA: TGCGCCAGCAGTTCGGGGATAGAAGCTTTCTTT.

The V call is TRBV11-3, the J call TRBJ2-3, with a tentative D call TRBD2 (5 bases). The V gene lost 3 bases and the J gene lost 1 base, with 14 bases spanning the gap. CDR1 and CDR2 (germline): SGHNT, YENEEA. The CDR3 has 16 residues. The CDR3 DNA is TGTGCCAGCAGCTTTGACTATCCCCTCGGCACAGATACGCAGTATTTT. Translating it yields CASSFDYPLGTDTQYF.

In nucleotides, the CDR3 is TGTGCCAGCAGTCCGACAGGGTACCAAGGTACTGAAGCTTTCTTT. It translates to CASSPTGYQGTEAFF. The genes are TRBV2 and TRBJ1-1; TRBD1 matches at 7 bases. After removal of 5 bases from V and 5 bases from J, the junction contained 11 bases not matched to a gene. Germline-derived CDR1 and CDR2 are SNHLY and FYNNEI. This CDR3 spans 15 amino acids.

This chain joins TRBV7-9 and TRBJ1-1; tentative D call: TRBD1 (5 bases). The CDR3 loop spans 13 amino acids. V was trimmed by 6 bases and J by 6 bases, leaving 14 bases between them. The germline gives CDR1 SEHNR, CDR2 FQNEAQ (reference sequence). CDR3 in DNA: TGTGCCAGCAGATGGGGGGAGGTGGCTGAAGCTTTCTTT. It codes for CASRWGEVAEAFF.

The V call is TRBV28, the J call TRBJ1-2; D is possibly TRBD1 (6 bases). This CDR3 has 16 amino acids. Germline CDR1 reads MDHEN; CDR2 reads SYDVKM. The ends were cut back, 5 bases at V and 2 bases at J, with 18 bases in the middle. The CDR3 protein is CASSTVGQSLNYGYTF. In nucleotides, the CDR3 is TGTGCCAGCAGTACTGTTGGACAGAGCCTAAACTATGGCTACACCTTC.

The chain has TRBV27 and TRBJ2-7; TRBD1 aligns across 8 bases. The germline gives CDR1 MNHEY, CDR2 SMNVEV (reference sequence). The CDR3 spans 15 residues. Trimming cost V 5 bases and J 3 bases; bases outside gene matches: 9. This CDR3 is CASSPRTGIGYEQYV. The CDR3 DNA is TGTGCCAGCAGTCCGAGGACAGGGATCGGCTACGAGCAGTACGTC.

This sequence joins TRBV7-2 and TRBJ1-4; TRBD1 might be the D (6 bases). Germline CDR1 reads SGHTA; CDR2 reads FQGNSA. This CDR3 has 15 amino acids. The V end lost 5 bases, the J end lost 5 bases, and 15 bases lay between the germline ends. The CDR3 loop is CASSRNRAPNEKLFF. CDR3 nucleotides: TGTGCCAGCAGCCGAAACAGGGCCCCGAATGAAAAACTGTTTTTT.